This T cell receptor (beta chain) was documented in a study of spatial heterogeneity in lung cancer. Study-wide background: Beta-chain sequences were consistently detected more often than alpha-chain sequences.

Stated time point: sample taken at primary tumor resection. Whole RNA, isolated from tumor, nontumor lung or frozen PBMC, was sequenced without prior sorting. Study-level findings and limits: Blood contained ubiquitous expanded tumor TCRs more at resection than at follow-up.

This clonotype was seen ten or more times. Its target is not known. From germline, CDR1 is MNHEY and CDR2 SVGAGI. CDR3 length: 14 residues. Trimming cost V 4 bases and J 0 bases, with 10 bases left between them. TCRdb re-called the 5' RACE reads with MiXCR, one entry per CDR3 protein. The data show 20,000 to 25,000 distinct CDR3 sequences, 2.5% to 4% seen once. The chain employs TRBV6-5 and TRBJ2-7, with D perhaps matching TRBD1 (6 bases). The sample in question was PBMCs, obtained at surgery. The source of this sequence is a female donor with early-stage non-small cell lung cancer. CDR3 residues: CASSSGTPSYEQYF. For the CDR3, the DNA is TGTGCCAGCAGTTCCGGGACACCCTCCTACGAGCAGTACTTC.